The 12 T cell receptor beta chains below were found in one sample sequenced in a study of control samples from healthy donors and cancer patients. The data were produced by immunoSEQ multiplex PCR, yet TCRdb's version contains in-frame clones alone and is incomplete. This sample has 60,000 to 80,000 clones; roughly 84% occur once, and the top ten carry more than 3%. Sequencing was carried out using blood. The source of these receptors is a woman between 45 and 65 years old in good health.

The chain joins TRBV30 to TRBJ1-4; tentatively, D is TRBD1 (6 bases). The CDR3 is 16 amino acids. Trimming took off 4 bases at V and 1 base at J, with 16 bases between the two ends. CDR1 is GTSNPN and CDR2 is SVGIG in the germline V gene (reference sequence). CDR3 DNA: TGTGCCTGGAACCCAGTTGAGGGGGGAACTAATGAAAAACTGTTTTTT. Translation: CAWNPVEGGTNEKLFF.

The chain has TRBV21-1 and TRBJ2-5; the table's D call TRBD2 went unverified against the DNA. TRBV21-1 is marked as a pseudogene. This CDR3 is 16 amino acids long. The CDR3 DNA follows: TGTGCCAGCAGCAAAGATTCGGGGGGAACCCAAGAGACCCAGTACTTC. Amino acids: CASSKDSGGTQETQYF.

DNA for the CDR3: TGTGCCATCAAACTAACCCCTCGGGCGGGACCGCTTTTCTCTGGGGCCAACGTCCTGACTTTC. It is translated as CAIKLTPRAGPLFSGANVLTF. The chain uses TRBV10-3 and TRBJ2-6; a weak D match, TRBD2 (6 bases). Germline-derived CDR1 and CDR2 are ENHRY and SYGVKD. V lost 7 bases to trimming and J lost 0 bases, with 28 bases between them. The CDR3 spans 21 residues.

J is TRBJ2-1 and V is TRBV11-3; the D is unclear. Trimming pared 1 base from V and 12 bases from J, leaving 7 bases between. This CDR3 has 11 amino acids. Germline V CDR1 and CDR2: SGHNT, YENEEA. CDR3 DNA sequence: TGTGCCAGCAGCTTAGGCCCAGCGCAGTTCTTC. Translation: CASSLGPAQFF.

The V call is TRBV29-1, the J call TRBJ1-5; TRBD1 agrees at 7 bases. J lost 6 bases, V lost 7 bases, and 9 bases had no gene match. This CDR3 spans 13 amino acids. CDR1 and CDR2 from the germline V gene are SQVTM and ANQGSEA. Here the CDR3 DNA reads TGCAGCGCCCAGGGGGAGGGAAGTCAGCCCCAGCATTTT. It codes for CSAQGEGSQPQHF.

This clone appeared a few times. The V call is TRBV4-2, the J call TRBJ2-3, with 9 bases matching TRBD2. The CDR3 loop spans 17 amino acids. The V gene end was trimmed by 0 bases and the J gene end by 2 bases; junction bases not matched to a gene: 6. Per germline, CDR1 LGHNA and CDR2 YNFKEQ. CDR3 amino acids: CASSQDRTSGYTDTQYF. The CDR3 bases are TGTGCCAGCAGCCAAGATCGAACTAGCGGGTACACAGATACGCAGTATTTT.

By sample share, this clone is medium-sized. The sample holds other DNA sequences that translate to the same CDR3. The rearrangement links TRBV24-1 to TRBJ2-3, with 7 bases matching TRBD1. V dropped 3 bases and J dropped 3; count of bases not matched to a gene: 8. This CDR3 contains 16 residues. Per the germline V gene, CDR1 is KGHDR and CDR2 is SFDVKD. CDR3 in DNA: TGTGCCACCAGTGATCTACTGGCAGGGGGTACAGATACGCAGTATTTT. It codes for CATSDLLAGGTDTQYF.

The rearrangement links TRBV27 to TRBJ2-5; D perhaps matches TRBD1 (5 bases). Germline V lookup: CDR1 MNHEY, CDR2 SMNVEV (reference sequence). CDR3 length: 18 amino acids. V was clipped by 5 bases and J by 3 bases, with 25 bases between them. The CDR3 protein is CASSPPWNPQGRKETQYF. The CDR3 DNA reads TGTGCCAGCAGTCCACCCTGGAACCCCCAGGGTCGGAAAGAGACCCAGTACTTC.

The chain employs TRBV9 and TRBJ2-2; D uncertain. The ends were cut back, 2 bases at V and 4 bases at J, with 6 bases in the middle. CDR3 length equals 13 residues. Germline lookup yields CDR1 SGDLS and CDR2 YYNGEE. This CDR3 reads CASSVDGTGELFF. The CDR3 coding sequence is TGTGCCAGCAGCGTCGACGGCACCGGGGAGCTGTTTTTT.

The chain carries TRBV28 and TRBJ2-1; no clear D. Trimming removed 10 bases at V and 3 bases at J, with 16 bases between. Germline assignment: CDR1 MDHEN and CDR2 SYDVKM. This CDR3 comprises 14 residues. This CDR3 reads CANSPITNYNEQFF. The CDR3 DNA reads as TGTGCCAACTCCCCGATAACAAACTACAATGAGCAGTTCTTC.

This clone was counted a few times. The V call is TRBV10-3, the J call TRBJ2-3; TRBD1 matches 10 bases. This CDR3 region has 17 residues. Germline assignment: CDR1 ENHRY and CDR2 SYGVKD. Trimming took 5 bases from V and 1 from J; bases not matched to a gene: 9. The CDR3 region is CAISPSVGQGRTDTQYF. The CDR3 DNA is TGTGCCATCAGTCCATCGGTGGGACAGGGGCGCACAGATACGCAGTATTTT.

The chain combines TRBV11-3 with TRBJ2-5; 10 nucleotides match TRBD1. The V and J ends lost 5 bases and 6 bases, in that order; junction bases with no gene match: 3. Germline V gives CDR1 SGHNT, CDR2 YENEEA. There are 13 residues in the CDR3. The CDR3, as DNA: TGTGCCAGCAGCAGACAGGGGGCGCAGACCCAGTACTTC. Amino acids: CASSRQGAQTQYF.